This TCR beta chain is drawn from a study of blood T cell repertoires in COVID-19. The CDR3 covers 15 residues. The V end lost 5 bases, the J end lost 6 bases, and 14 bases lay between the germline ends. Germline values: CDR1 SGHTA, CDR2 FQGNSA. Generated by immunoSEQ multiplex PCR, the TCRdb table keeps only in-frame clones and is missing some. The sample shows about 37,000 clones, under 90% of them seen only once. This sequence originates from a human donor in a cohort sampled during active COVID-19. Specimen: peripheral blood. The J gene is TRBJ1-6, the V gene TRBV7-2, with a tentative D call TRBD1 (5 bases). The CDR3 bases are TGTGCCAGCAGCCAGACCGGGGGGTCTAATTCACCCCTCCACTTT. Translated: CASSQTGGSNSPLHF.